A selection of T cell receptor beta chains follows, all from one sample in a study of T cell repertoires in ileal Crohn's disease. Using immunoSEQ multiplex PCR, the repertoire was profiled, and TCRdb retains in-frame clones only, with some absent. The sample includes tens of thousands of clones, roughly nine tenths of them seen just once. Sequenced sample: ileal tissue. These receptors were taken from an adult with Crohn's disease. The CDR3 runs from the conserved cysteine through the conserved F or W. A D gene is named only where the DNA matches it firmly. Some rows mark clone size as missing; the rest say once, few, many or name a class of expanded clone.

d_call j_call clone_size cdr3_length v_call cdr3_aa cdr3_nt
TRBD2 TRBJ2-5 NA 15 TRBV5-1 CASSLEAGVPETQYF TGCGCCAGCAGCTTGGAGGCGGGGGTACCAGAGACCCAGTACTTC
NA TRBJ1-1 NA 14 TRBV19 CASSIGGGITEAFF TGTGCCAGTAGTATAGGTGGGGGCATCACTGAAGCTTTCTTT
NA TRBJ1-3 NA 15 TRBV5-6 CASSNPTGTGNTIYF TGTGCCAGCAGCAATCCGACAGGCACTGGAAACACCATATATTTT
TRBD2 TRBJ2-1 NA 14 TRBV6-1 CASQGLADYNEQFF TGTGCCAGCCAGGGACTAGCGGACTACAATGAGCAGTTCTTC
TRBD1 TRBJ2-5 NA 14 TRBV6-5 CASSPGTGFETQYF TGTGCCAGCAGCCCGGGGACAGGCTTCGAGACCCAGTACTTC
NA TRBJ2-6 NA 17 TRBV11-2 CASSSTTGDSGANVLTF TGTGCCAGCAGCTCAACCACAGGAGACTCTGGGGCCAACGTCCTGACTTTC
NA TRBJ2-5 once 13 TRBV7-7 CASSFRAQETQYF TGTGCCAGCAGCTTTAGAGCCCAAGAGACCCAGTACTTC
NA TRBJ2-1 NA 16 TRBV30 CAWSVSGLSSYNEQFF TGTGCCTGGAGTGTAAGCGGGTTAAGCTCCTACAATGAGCAGTTCTTC
TRBD2 TRBJ2-2 NA 15 TRBV7-8 CASSLLVAGAGELFF TGTGCCAGCAGCTTATTGGTAGCGGGGGCCGGGGAGCTGTTTTTT
TRBD1 TRBJ2-7 NA 15 TRBV30 CAWRGSGTGSYEQYF TGTGCCTGGAGGGGATCCGGGACAGGCTCCTACGAGCAGTACTTC
NA TRBJ2-7 NA 17 TRBV4-3 CASSQDPSGLSSYEQYF TGCGCCAGCAGCCAAGACCCTAGTGGACTGAGCTCCTACGAGCAGTACTTC
NA TRBJ2-1 NA 14 TRBV29-1 CSVEDRGQVGEQFF TGCAGCGTTGAAGATCGTGGCCAGGTGGGTGAGCAGTTCTTC
NA TRBJ2-1 NA 11 TRBV6-1 CASSNSDEQFF TGTGCCAGCTCAAATAGCGATGAGCAGTTCTTC
NA TRBJ2-1 NA 13 TRBV28 CASSYPTADEQFF TGTGCCAGCAGCTACCCTACAGCTGATGAGCAGTTCTTC
TRBD1 TRBJ2-3 NA 16 TRBV5-4 CASSTGQGKATDTQYF TGTGCCAGCAGCACCGGACAGGGGAAGGCCACAGATACGCAGTATTTT
TRBD2 TRBJ2-5 NA 17 TRBV4-2 CASSRERQASGGQTQYF TGTGCCAGCAGCCGAGAACGTCAGGCTAGCGGGGGACAGACCCAGTACTTC
NA TRBJ1-1 NA 13 TRBV7-2 CASRRQGSTEAFF TGTGCCAGCAGGCGTCAGGGGAGCACTGAAGCTTTCTTT
NA TRBJ1-2 NA 14 TRBV18 CASSPENTNYGYTF TGTGCCAGCTCACCAGAGAATACTAACTATGGCTACACCTTC
TRBD1 TRBJ1-1 NA 15 TRBV5-1 CASSFDRGLNTEAFF TGCGCCAGCAGCTTTGACAGGGGCCTGAACACTGAAGCTTTCTTT
NA TRBJ2-3 NA 12 TRBV30 CAWGGIADTQYF TGTGCCTGGGGCGGGATCGCAGATACGCAGTATTTT
NA TRBJ1-2 NA 11 TRBV15 CATSGLKEVWF TGTGCCACCAGCGGACTGAAGGAGGTCTGGTTC
NA TRBJ1-2 NA 14 TRBV5-4 CASSKGGRGDGYTF TGTGCCAGCAGCAAAGGGGGTAGGGGCGACGGCTACACCTTC
NA TRBJ2-6 NA 14 TRBV5-1 CASSLVAGANVLTF TGCGCCAGCAGCTTGGTAGCTGGGGCCAACGTCCTGACTTTC